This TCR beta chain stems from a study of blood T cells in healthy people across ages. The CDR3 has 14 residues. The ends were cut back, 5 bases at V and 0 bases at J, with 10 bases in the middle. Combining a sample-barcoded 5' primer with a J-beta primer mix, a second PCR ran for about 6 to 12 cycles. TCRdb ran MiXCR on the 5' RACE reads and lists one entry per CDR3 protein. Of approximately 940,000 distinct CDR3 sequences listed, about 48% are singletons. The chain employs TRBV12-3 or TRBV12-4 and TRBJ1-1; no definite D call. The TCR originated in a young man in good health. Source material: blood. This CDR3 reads CASSPLSMNTEAFF. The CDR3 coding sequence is TGTGCCAGCAGTCCGCTATCCATGAACACTGAAGCTTTCTTT.